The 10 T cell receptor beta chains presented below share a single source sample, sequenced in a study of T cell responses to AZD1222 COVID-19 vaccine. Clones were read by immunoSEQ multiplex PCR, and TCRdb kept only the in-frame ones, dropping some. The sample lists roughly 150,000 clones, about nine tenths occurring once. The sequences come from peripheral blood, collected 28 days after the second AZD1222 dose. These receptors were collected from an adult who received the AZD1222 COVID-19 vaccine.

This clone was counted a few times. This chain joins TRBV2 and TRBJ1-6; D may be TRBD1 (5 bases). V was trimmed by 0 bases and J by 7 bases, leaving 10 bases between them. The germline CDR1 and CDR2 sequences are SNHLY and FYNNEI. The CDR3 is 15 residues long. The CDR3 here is CASSEAGGGNSPLHF. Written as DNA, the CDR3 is TGTGCCAGCAGTGAAGCGGGTGGGGGGAATTCACCCCTCCACTTT.

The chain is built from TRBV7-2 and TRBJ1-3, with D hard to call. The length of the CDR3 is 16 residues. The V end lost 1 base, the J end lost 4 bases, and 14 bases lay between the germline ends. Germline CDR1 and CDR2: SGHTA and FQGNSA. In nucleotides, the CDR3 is TGTGCCAGCAGCTTAGTAGGCAGTTCGAGCGGAAACACCATATATTTT. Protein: CASSLVGSSSGNTIYF. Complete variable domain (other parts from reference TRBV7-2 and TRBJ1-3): GAGVSQSPSNKVTEKGKDVELRCDPISGHTALYWYRQSLGQGLEFLIYFQGNSAPDKSGLPSDRFSAERTGGSVSTLTIQRTQQEDSAVYLCASSLVGSSSGNTIYFGEGSWLTVV.

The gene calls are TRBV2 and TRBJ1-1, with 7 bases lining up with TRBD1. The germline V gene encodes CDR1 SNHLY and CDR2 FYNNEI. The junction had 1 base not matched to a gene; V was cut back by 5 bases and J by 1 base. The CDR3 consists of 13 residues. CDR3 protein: CASSQGENTEAFF. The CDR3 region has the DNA TGTGCCAGCAGTCAGGGGGAGAACACTGAAGCTTTCTTT.

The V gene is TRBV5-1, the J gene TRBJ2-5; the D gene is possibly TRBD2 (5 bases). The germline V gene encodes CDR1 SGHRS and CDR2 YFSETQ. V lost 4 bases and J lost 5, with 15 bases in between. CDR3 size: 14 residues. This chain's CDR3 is CASSPSLPGETQYF. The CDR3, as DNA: TGCGCCAGCAGCCCCAGCCTGCCGGGGGAGACCCAGTACTTC. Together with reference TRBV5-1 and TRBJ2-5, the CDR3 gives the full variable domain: KAGVTQTPRYLIKTRGQQVTLSCSPISGHRSVSWYQQTPGQGLQFLFEYFSETQRNKGNFPGRFSGRQFSNSRSEMNVSTLELGDSALYLCASSPSLPGETQYFGPGTRLLVL.

The CDR3 is CASSLDLGGRGTEAFF. CDR3 nucleotides: TGTGCCAGCAGCTTGGACTTGGGGGGCAGAGGCACTGAAGCTTTCTTT. V is TRBV5-6 and J is TRBJ1-1; weak D call: TRBD1 (6 bases). V lost 0 bases and J 4 bases, leaving 16 bases between the germline ends. CDR1 is SGHDT and CDR2 is YYEEEE in the germline V gene. The CDR3 is 16 residues long. Full variable domain (remainder filled in from reference TRBV5-6 and TRBJ1-1): DAGVTQSPTHLIKTRGQQVTLRCSPKSGHDTVSWYQQALGQGPQFIFQYYEEEERQRGNFPDRFSGHQFPNYSSELNVNALLLGDSALYLCASSLDLGGRGTEAFFGQGTRLTVV.

The CDR3 coding sequence is TGTGCCAGCAGTGAAGCTGGGGGGGACAGTTCGTGGGATACGCAGTATTTT. Translated, it gives CASSEAGGDSSWDTQYF. The chain combines TRBV6-1 with TRBJ2-3; D is possibly TRBD1 or TRBD2 (7 bases each). V was pared by 0 bases and J by 6 bases, with 19 bases between. The CDR3 is 17 amino acids. Germline V lookup: CDR1 MNHNS, CDR2 SASEGT.

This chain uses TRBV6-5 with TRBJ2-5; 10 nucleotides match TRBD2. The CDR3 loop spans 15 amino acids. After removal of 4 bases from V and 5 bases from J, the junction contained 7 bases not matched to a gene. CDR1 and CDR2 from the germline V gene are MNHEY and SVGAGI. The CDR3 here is CASSFQRGGHETQYF. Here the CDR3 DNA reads TGTGCCAGCAGTTTTCAGCGGGGGGGCCACGAGACCCAGTACTTC.

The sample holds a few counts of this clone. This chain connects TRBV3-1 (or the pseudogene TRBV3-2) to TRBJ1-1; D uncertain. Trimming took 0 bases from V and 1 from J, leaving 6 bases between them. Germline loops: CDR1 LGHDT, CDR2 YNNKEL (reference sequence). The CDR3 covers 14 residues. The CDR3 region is CASSQEIRNTEAFF. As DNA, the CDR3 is TGTGCCAGCAGCCAAGAAATCAGGAACACTGAAGCTTTCTTT.

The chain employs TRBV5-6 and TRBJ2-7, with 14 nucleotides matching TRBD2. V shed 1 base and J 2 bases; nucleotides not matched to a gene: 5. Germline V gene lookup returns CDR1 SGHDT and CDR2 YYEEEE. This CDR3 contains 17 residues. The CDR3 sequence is CASSLFSTSGRAYEQYF. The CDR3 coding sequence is TGTGCCAGCAGCTTGTTTTCGACTAGCGGGAGGGCCTACGAGCAGTACTTC.

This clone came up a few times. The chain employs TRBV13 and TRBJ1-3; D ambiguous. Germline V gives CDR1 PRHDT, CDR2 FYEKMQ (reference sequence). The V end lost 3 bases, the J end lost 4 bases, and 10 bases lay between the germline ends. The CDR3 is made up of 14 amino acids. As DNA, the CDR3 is TGTGCCAGCAGCTTTTTGGTAGCAGGAAACACCATATATTTT. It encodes CASSFLVAGNTIYF.